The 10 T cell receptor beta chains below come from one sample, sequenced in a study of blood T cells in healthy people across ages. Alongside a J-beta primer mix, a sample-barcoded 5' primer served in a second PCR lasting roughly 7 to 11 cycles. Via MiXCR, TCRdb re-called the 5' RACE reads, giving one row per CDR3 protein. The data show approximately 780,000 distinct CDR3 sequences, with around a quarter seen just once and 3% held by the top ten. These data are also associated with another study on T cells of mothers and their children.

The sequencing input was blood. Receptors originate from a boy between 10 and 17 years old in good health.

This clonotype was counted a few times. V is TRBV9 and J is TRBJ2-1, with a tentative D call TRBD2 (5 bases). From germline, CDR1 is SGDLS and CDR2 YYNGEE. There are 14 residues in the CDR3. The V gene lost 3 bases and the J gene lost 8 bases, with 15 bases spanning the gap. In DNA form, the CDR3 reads TGTGCCAGCAGCGCCGGCTCTAGCAGCGATGAGCAGTTCTTC. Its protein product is CASSAGSSSDEQFF.

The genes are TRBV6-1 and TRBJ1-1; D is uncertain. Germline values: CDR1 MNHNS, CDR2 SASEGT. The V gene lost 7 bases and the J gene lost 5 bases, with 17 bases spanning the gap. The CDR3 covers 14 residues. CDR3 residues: CASNLAWGGTEAFF. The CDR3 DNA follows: TGTGCCAGCAACCTTGCCTGGGGTGGTACTGAAGCTTTCTTT.

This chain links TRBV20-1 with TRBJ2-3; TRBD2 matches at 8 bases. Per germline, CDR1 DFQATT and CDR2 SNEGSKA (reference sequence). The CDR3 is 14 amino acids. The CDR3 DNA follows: TGCAGCGCCGGGGGCGGGGGGACTACAGATACGCAGTATTTT. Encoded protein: CSAGGGGTTDTQYF.

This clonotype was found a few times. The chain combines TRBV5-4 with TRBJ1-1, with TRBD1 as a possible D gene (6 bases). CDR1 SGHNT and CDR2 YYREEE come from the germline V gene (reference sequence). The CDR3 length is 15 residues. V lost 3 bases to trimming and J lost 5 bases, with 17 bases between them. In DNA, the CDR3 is TGTGCCAGCAGCTCGCCCCACAGGGTTGGAACTGAAGCTTTCTTT. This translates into CASSSPHRVGTEAFF.

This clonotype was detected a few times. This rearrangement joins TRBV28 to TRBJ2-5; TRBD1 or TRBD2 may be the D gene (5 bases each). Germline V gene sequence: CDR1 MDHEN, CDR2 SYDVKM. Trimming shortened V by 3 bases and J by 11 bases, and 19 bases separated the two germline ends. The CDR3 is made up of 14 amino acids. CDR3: CASSFLRVRGEQYF. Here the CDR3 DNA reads TGTGCCAGCAGTTTCTTACGGGTTAGGGGAGAGCAGTACTTC.

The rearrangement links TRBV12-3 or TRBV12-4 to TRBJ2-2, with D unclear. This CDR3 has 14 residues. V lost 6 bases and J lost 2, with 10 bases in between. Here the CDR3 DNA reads TGTGCCAGCAGACCGAAATCAAACACCGGGGAGCTGTTTTTT. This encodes CASRPKSNTGELFF.

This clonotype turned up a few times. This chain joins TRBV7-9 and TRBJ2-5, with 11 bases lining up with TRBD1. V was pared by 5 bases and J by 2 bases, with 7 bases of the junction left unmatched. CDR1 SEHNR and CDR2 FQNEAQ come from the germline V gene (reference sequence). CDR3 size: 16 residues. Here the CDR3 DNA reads TGTGCCAGCAGCCACGGGACAGGGGGTTCGCAAGAGACCCAGTACTTC. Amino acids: CASSHGTGGSQETQYF.

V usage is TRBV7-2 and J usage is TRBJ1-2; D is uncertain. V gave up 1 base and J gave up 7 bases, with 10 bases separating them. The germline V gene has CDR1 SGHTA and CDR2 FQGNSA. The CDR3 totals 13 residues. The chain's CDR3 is CASSLVRTSGYTF. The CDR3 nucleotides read TGTGCCAGCAGCTTAGTAAGGACCTCTGGCTACACCTTC.

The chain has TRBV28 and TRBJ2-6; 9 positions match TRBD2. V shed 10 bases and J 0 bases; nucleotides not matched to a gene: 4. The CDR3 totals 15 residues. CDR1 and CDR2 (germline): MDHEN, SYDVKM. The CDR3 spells CATERGDSGANVLTF. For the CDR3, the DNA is TGTGCCACCGAGCGGGGGGACTCTGGGGCCAACGTCCTGACTTTC.

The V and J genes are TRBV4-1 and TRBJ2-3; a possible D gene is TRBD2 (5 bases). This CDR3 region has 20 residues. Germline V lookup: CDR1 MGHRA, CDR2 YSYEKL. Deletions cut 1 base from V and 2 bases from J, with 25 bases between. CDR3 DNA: TGCGCCAGCAGCCAAGTGCCCGCCGGGGAACAGACTTCCTACACAGATACGCAGTATTTT. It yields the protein CASSQVPAGEQTSYTDTQYF.